These 15 T cell receptor beta chains were sequenced from one sample in a study of blood T cells in healthy people across ages. For the second PCR, which ran for roughly 6 to 11 cycles, a sample-barcoded 5' primer and a J-beta primer mix were used. Via MiXCR, TCRdb re-called the 5' RACE reads, giving one row per CDR3 protein. The table includes some 1.1 million distinct CDR3 sequences, less than 45% detected once. The specimen was blood. The receptor set was obtained from a young man in good health.

This clonotype was recorded a few times. CDR3 residues: CATTSRDSQNSPLHF. For the CDR3, the DNA is TGTGCCACTACAAGCCGGGACAGTCAAAATTCACCCCTCCACTTT. The J gene is TRBJ1-6, the V gene TRBV19, with 7 bases aligning to TRBD1. The length of the CDR3 is 15 residues. The J segment lost 7 bases and the V segment lost 10 bases, leaving 13 bases of the junction unmatched. Looked up from germline, CDR1 is LNHDA and CDR2 is SQIVND (reference sequence).

This clonotype has only a few counts. V gene TRBV12-5 combines with J gene TRBJ2-1; the D gene could be TRBD1 or TRBD2 (6 bases each). From germline, CDR1 is LGHNT and CDR2 FRNRAP. The CDR3 length is 12 residues. Trimming cost V 2 bases and J 10 bases, with 9 bases left between them. CDR3 DNA sequence: TGTGCTAGTGGTTTGTTGGGGGGCGAGCAGTTCTTC. Its translation: CASGLLGGEQFF.

Ten or more counts support this clonotype. This chain uses TRBV7-8 with TRBJ2-5, with unresolved D. Trimming removed 5 bases from V and 3 bases from J, with 10 bases in between. Germline CDR1 reads SGHVS; CDR2 reads FQNEAQ. CDR3 length: 13 amino acids. The chain's CDR3 is CASSEVREETQYF. DNA for the CDR3: TGTGCCAGCAGCGAAGTTAGGGAAGAGACCCAGTACTTC.

This clonotype has only a few counts. The chain combines TRBV7-9 with TRBJ2-1; the match to TRBD2 covers 8 bases. V shed 6 bases and J 8 bases; nucleotides not matched to a gene: 6. CDR1 is SEHNR, CDR2 FQNEAQ, per germline (reference sequence). This CDR3 has 13 amino acids. Here the CDR3 reads CASRASGLDEQFF. CDR3 coding DNA: TGTGCCAGCAGGGCTAGCGGGCTGGATGAGCAGTTCTTC. Filled out from reference TRBV7-9 and TRBJ2-1, the complete variable domain reads DTGVSQNPRHKITKRGQNVTFRCDPISEHNRLYWYRQTLGQGPEFLTYFQNEAQLEKSRLLSDRFSAERPKGSFSTLEIQRTEQGDSAMYLCASRASGLDEQFFGPGTRLTVL.

This chain connects TRBV7-9 to TRBJ1-2; TRBD1 is a possible D gene (6 bases). V was clipped by 5 bases and J by 4 bases, with 20 bases between them. The CDR3 is 16 residues long. Germline CDR1 and CDR2: SEHNR and FQNEAQ (reference sequence). CDR3 nucleotide sequence: TGTGCCAGCAGCCTTATGGGGGGCAGGGAAGGCTATGGCTACACCTTC. Its translation: CASSLMGGREGYGYTF.

This clonotype appeared a few times. The chain is built from TRBV20-1 and TRBJ1-5; TRBD1 agrees at 8 bases. Germline lookup yields CDR1 DFQATT and CDR2 SNEGSKA (reference sequence). The CDR3 spans 15 residues. The V segment lost 0 bases and the J segment 4 bases; nucleotides outside the gene matches: 5. DNA of the CDR3: TGCAGTGCTAGAGATCTCCAGGGGGCTAATCAGCCCCAGCATTTT. Protein sequence: CSARDLQGANQPQHF.

This chain uses TRBV5-1 with TRBJ1-2; D is uncertain. CDR1 is SGHRS and CDR2 is YFSETQ in the germline V gene. The length of the CDR3 is 13 residues. V was cut by 0 bases and J by 8 bases, with 11 bases left in between. In nucleotides, the CDR3 is TGCGCCAGCAGCTTGGCACAGACCGAGGGCTACACCTTC. It codes for CASSLAQTEGYTF.

This clonotype was seen more than once but under ten times. The V and J genes are TRBV10-3 and TRBJ2-7; D unclear. Between the trimmed V and J ends, which lost 2 bases and 7 bases, there was a span of 24 bases. Germline V gives CDR1 ENHRY, CDR2 SYGVKD. This CDR3 comprises 17 residues. The CDR3 protein is CAISERGGTSSYNEQYF. Here the CDR3 DNA reads TGTGCCATCAGTGAGCGTGGCGGTACAAGCTCCTACAATGAGCAGTACTTC.

This clonotype was counted once. The chain has TRBV7-7 and TRBJ1-5; 10 bases line up with TRBD1. Germline V gene lookup returns CDR1 SSHAT and CDR2 FNYEAQ (reference sequence). The CDR3 length is 16 residues. CDR3 residues: CAGSYSGTGGNQPQHF. The DNA for the CDR3 is TGTGCTGGCAGCTACTCAGGGACAGGGGGCAATCAGCCCCAGCATTTT.

This clonotype appeared a few times. J is TRBJ1-5 and V is TRBV2; D ambiguous. Trimming left V 6 bases short and J 4 bases short, with 13 bases between. Germline CDR1 is SNHLY and CDR2 is FYNNEI. This CDR3 has 14 residues. CDR3 nucleotide sequence: TGTGCCAGCAGGGCGGACGCAATAAATCAGCCCCAGCATTTT. Translated: CASRADAINQPQHF.

A few counts support this clonotype. The rearrangement joins TRBV7-2 to TRBJ1-1; a weak D match, TRBD1 (5 bases). This CDR3 is built from 14 residues. The V and J ends lost 2 bases and 4 bases respectively, with 11 bases between them. Germline values: CDR1 SGHTA, CDR2 FQGNSA. Here the CDR3 DNA reads TGTGCCAGCAGCTTACCCGGGGCGGGCACTGAAGCTTTCTTT. Protein sequence: CASSLPGAGTEAFF.

With regard to this clonotype: The junction and the germline gene differ at one end; a read error may be behind it. This chain joins TRBV6-4 and TRBJ1-2; 11 bases fit TRBD1. The germline CDR1 and CDR2 sequences are MRHNA and SNTAGT. This CDR3 comprises 13 residues. The CDR3 DNA sequence: TGTGCCTGCAGTCCGGACAGGGGGCATGGTTACACCTTC. As protein: CACSPDRGHGYTF.

The table lists this clonotype with a count of one. The chain combines TRBV10-2 with TRBJ1-5; 10 nucleotides align to TRBD1. Germline CDR1 is WSHSY and CDR2 is SAAADI. This CDR3 spans 16 amino acids. V shed 3 bases and J 2 bases; nucleotides not matched to a gene: 4. CDR3 loop: CASSDRTGGGNQPQHF. CDR3 sequence (DNA): TGCGCCAGCAGTGACAGGACAGGGGGAGGCAATCAGCCCCAGCATTTT.

This clonotype came up a few times. This rearrangement joins TRBV5-1 to TRBJ1-4; weak D call: TRBD1 (6 bases). The CDR3 loop spans 14 amino acids. V was pared by 3 bases and J by 5 bases, with 11 bases between. CDR1 SGHRS and CDR2 YFSETQ come from the germline V gene. CDR3 sequence (DNA): TGCGCCAGCAGCTCAGGACAGTTCAATGAAAAACTGTTTTTT. Translation gives CASSSGQFNEKLFF.

The chain employs TRBV10-3 and TRBJ2-7; D might be TRBD1 or TRBD2, each matching 5 bases. Trimming removed 4 bases from V and 0 bases from J, with 19 bases in between. In germline, CDR1 is ENHRY, CDR2 SYGVKD. CDR3 length: 17 residues. CDR3 coding DNA: TGTGCCATCAGTGTTTTAATCAGGGACCGAAGCTCCTACGAGCAGTACTTC. Its translation is CAISVLIRDRSSYEQYF.